This T cell receptor beta chain stems from a study of graft-versus-host responses after intestinal transplantation. General study results and limits: Maximum circulating GvH clone levels tracked with early post-transplant HvG decreases.

Notes on this clone: Its antigen is still unknown.

The CDR3 runs to 17 residues. In germline, CDR1 is SQVTM, CDR2 ANQGSEA. Unmatched junction bases numbered 5, after V lost 3 bases and J lost 0 bases. Clones were read by immunoSEQ multiplex PCR, and TCRdb kept only the in-frame ones, dropping some. The table shows over 15,000 clones, with 75% to 90% occurring only once. The clonotype was recovered from a human patient who received an intestinal transplant, so some T cells may come from the graft donor. The V call is TRBV29-1, the J call TRBJ2-6, with 10 bases fitting TRBD1. This material consisted of PBMCs, taken around 110 days after intestinal transplant. The CDR3 DNA is TGCAGCGTTGAGCTGACAGGGGGCCACTCTGGGGCCAACGTCCTGACTTTC. It specifies CSVELTGGHSGANVLTF.